The 30 T cell receptor beta chains below come from one sample, sequenced in a study of T-cell memory formation after mild COVID-19. TCRdb recomputed calls from the 5' RACE reads with MiXCR, one row per CDR3 protein. The sample consists of about 250,000 distinct CDR3 sequences, approximately 15% of them appearing once. What was sequenced was PBMCs or a T cell subset sorted from them (not recorded which). These receptors all stem from an adult woman who had mild COVID-19 (a few samples of this study predate the infection). Cell type and time point are not known.

This clonotype was counted a few times. The chain combines TRBV11-3 with TRBJ2-1, with D unclear. Trimming removed 8 bases from V and 6 bases from J, with 17 bases in between. Germline V gene sequence: CDR1 SGHNT, CDR2 YENEEA. CDR3 size: 14 residues. The CDR3 here is CASCPDSGRNEQFF. DNA of the CDR3: TGTGCCAGCTGCCCCGACTCCGGGCGCAATGAGCAGTTCTTC.

In this sample, this clonotype turned up a few times. V is TRBV24-1 and J is TRBJ1-2; D call uncertain. There are 15 residues in the CDR3. V lost 3 bases and J 6 bases, leaving 16 bases between the germline ends. CDR1 KGHDR and CDR2 SFDVKD come from the germline V gene. Here the CDR3 DNA reads TGTGCCACCAGTGATGGTCCCTTCCGCGGGGATGGCTACACCTTC. Protein: CATSDGPFRGDGYTF.

This clonotype was recorded a few times. The chain combines TRBV9 with TRBJ2-5, with D perhaps TRBD2 (6 bases). This CDR3 is 15 amino acids long. The germline gives CDR1 SGDLS, CDR2 YYNGEE. Trimming pared 2 bases from V and 5 bases from J, leaving 16 bases between. The CDR3 reads CASSVSPLGGETQYF. The DNA of the CDR3 is TGTGCCAGCAGCGTTAGCCCTCTAGGAGGGGAGACCCAGTACTTC. The variable domain in full, with the rest retrieved from reference TRBV9 and TRBJ2-5, is DSGVTQTPKHLITATGQRVTLRCSPRSGDLSVYWYQQSLDQGLQFLIQYYNGEERAKGNILERFSAQQFPDLHSELNLSSLELGDSALYFCASSVSPLGGETQYFGPGTRLLVL.

This clonotype was counted many times. The CDR3 DNA is TGTGCCAGCAGTCGGACCTATAATTCACCCCTCCACTTT. Its protein product is CASSRTYNSPLHF. J is TRBJ1-6 and V is TRBV7-2; no clear D. This CDR3 is built from 13 residues. In germline, CDR1 is SGHTA, CDR2 FQGNSA. V was cut by 6 bases and J by 2 bases, with 5 bases left in between.

This clonotype was counted a few times. This chain connects TRBV24-1 to TRBJ2-1, with TRBD1 identical over 9 bases. The CDR3 contains 18 residues. With 4 bases clipped from V and 0 bases from J, the junction kept 9 bases outside the gene matches. CDR1 is KGHDR and CDR2 is SFDVKD in the germline V gene. In DNA, the CDR3 is TGTGCCACCAGTGACCTTGCCTCGACAGGGGGCTCCTACAATGAGCAGTTCTTC. It encodes CATSDLASTGGSYNEQFF.

This clonotype was found a few times. The chain has TRBV7-6 and TRBJ2-2, with D possibly being TRBD1 or TRBD2 (6 bases each). The germline V and J ends were trimmed by 2 bases and 7 bases, with 11 bases remaining between them. There are 14 residues in the CDR3. Per the germline V gene, CDR1 is SGHVS and CDR2 is FNYEAQ. The CDR3 coding sequence is TGTGCCAGCAGCTTACGGGGGCGCAGCGGGGAGCTGTTTTTT. Translation: CASSLRGRSGELFF.

This chain uses TRBV20-1 with TRBJ2-1; D not resolved. The V gene's germline CDR1 is DFQATT and CDR2 SNEGSKA (reference sequence). Trimming left V 3 bases short and J 0 bases short, with 12 bases between. The CDR3 runs 15 residues. CDR3 sequence reads: CSASLSGYSYNEQFF. The CDR3, as DNA: TGCAGTGCTAGTTTGTCCGGATACTCCTACAATGAGCAGTTCTTC.

This clonotype was counted at least ten times. The chain couples TRBV7-9 to TRBJ1-1, with a weak D call TRBD1 (5 bases). Trimming left V 1 base short and J 1 base short, with 7 bases between. Germline assignment: CDR1 SEHNR and CDR2 FQNEAQ (reference sequence). The CDR3 length is 14 residues. The CDR3 region has the DNA TGTGCCAGCAGCTTAGGACAGCAGAACACTGAAGCTTTCTTT. Protein sequence: CASSLGQQNTEAFF. Based on the CDR3 plus reference TRBV7-9 and TRBJ1-1, the full variable domain is DTGVSQNPRHKITKRGQNVTFRCDPISEHNRLYWYRQTLGQGPEFLTYFQNEAQLEKSRLLSDRFSAERPKGSFSTLEIQRTEQGDSAMYLCASSLGQQNTEAFFGQGTRLTVV.

This clonotype is a singleton in its sample. V and J are TRBV7-8 and TRBJ1-5, with TRBD1 matching 10 bases. The CDR3 sequence is 17 residues long. The V segment lost 2 bases and the J segment 0 bases; nucleotides outside the gene matches: 4. The germline V gene has CDR1 SGHVS and CDR2 FQNEAQ. CDR3 bases: TGTGCCAGCAGCTTATGGGACAGGGGCAATAGCAATCAGCCCCAGCATTTT. Amino acids: CASSLWDRGNSNQPQHF.

At least ten counts were recorded for this clonotype. CDR3 region: CASSLDGRSSYEQYF. CDR3 bases: TGCGCCAGCAGCTTGGATGGCAGGAGCTCCTACGAGCAGTACTTC. The chain carries TRBV5-1 and TRBJ2-7; D call uncertain. The CDR3 totals 15 residues. Per germline, CDR1 SGHRS and CDR2 YFSETQ. With 0 bases removed from V and 0 bases from J, the gap between germline ends came to 10 bases. The variable domain in full, completed from reference TRBV5-1 and TRBJ2-7, reads KAGVTQTPRYLIKTRGQQVTLSCSPISGHRSVSWYQQTPGQGLQFLFEYFSETQRNKGNFPGRFSGRQFSNSRSEMNVSTLELGDSALYLCASSLDGRSSYEQYFGPGTRLTVT.

V and J are TRBV12-3 or TRBV12-4 and TRBJ1-3; D remains unclear. The CDR3 contains 15 residues. V was trimmed by 2 bases and J by 0 bases, leaving 8 bases between them. The CDR3 is CASSLRGNSGNTIYF. Written as DNA, the CDR3 is TGTGCCAGCAGTTTACGAGGAAACTCTGGAAACACCATATATTTT.

The CDR3 DNA reads as TGTGCCAGCAGCTTACGTGGGACTAGAGGAAGCTACACAGATACGCAGTATTTT. Translated, it gives CASSLRGTRGSYTDTQYF. The rearrangement links TRBV11-3 to TRBJ2-3; 8 positions agree with TRBD2. Germline loops: CDR1 SGHNT, CDR2 YENEEA. This CDR3 contains 18 residues. The V segment lost 2 bases and the J segment 2 bases; nucleotides outside the gene matches: 12.

V and J are TRBV6-5 and TRBJ2-5, with D possibly matching TRBD2 (6 bases). The V end was cut by 10 bases, the J end by 5 bases, with 17 bases between. Germline CDR1 and CDR2: MNHEY and SVGAGI. CDR3 length: 13 residues. The CDR3 coding sequence is TGTGCCACGGGGGACTTAGCTAAGGAGACCCAGTACTTC. This gives the protein CATGDLAKETQYF.

This chain links TRBV30 with TRBJ1-6, with D perhaps matching TRBD1 (6 bases). Germline V lookup: CDR1 GTSNPN, CDR2 SVGIG (reference sequence). V was clipped by 5 bases and J by 9 bases, with 11 bases between them. The CDR3 spans 12 residues. CDR3 sequence (DNA): TGTGCCTGGGACAGGTTCCCTTCACCCCTCCACTTT. This gives the protein CAWDRFPSPLHF. Looking up the rest from reference TRBV30 and TRBJ1-6 gives the full variable domain: SQTIHQWPATLVQPVGSPLSLECTVEGTSNPNLYWYRQAAGRGLQLLFYSVGIGQISSEVPQNLSASRPQDRQFILSSKKLLLSDSGFYLCAWDRFPSPLHFGNGTRLTVT.

This clonotype came up a few times. The V call is TRBV2, the J call TRBJ1-5; D call uncertain. The V and J ends lost 4 bases and 5 bases respectively, with 12 bases between them. CDR3 length: 14 amino acids. CDR1 is SNHLY and CDR2 is FYNNEI in the germline V gene. CDR3 sequence: CASSVLQVHQPQHF. The DNA for the CDR3 is TGTGCCAGCAGTGTTCTGCAGGTCCATCAGCCCCAGCATTTT.

The J gene is TRBJ1-1, the V gene TRBV7-9, with a tentative D call TRBD1 (5 bases). V shed 1 base and J shed 4 bases, with 10 bases lying between them. Germline V gives CDR1 SEHNR, CDR2 FQNEAQ (reference sequence). The CDR3 sequence is 14 residues long. Here the CDR3 DNA reads TGTGCCAGCAGCTTAGACCAGGGTGGCACTGAAGCTTTCTTT. It encodes CASSLDQGGTEAFF.

The genes are TRBV7-9 and TRBJ2-7, with D maybe TRBD1 (5 bases). The V gene lost 5 bases and the J gene lost 4 bases, with 12 bases spanning the gap. The germline gives CDR1 SEHNR, CDR2 FQNEAQ (reference sequence). CDR3 length: 13 residues. As DNA, the CDR3 is TGTGCCAGCAGCATCGCAGGGCAGTACGAGCAGTACTTC. As protein: CASSIAGQYEQYF.

This clonotype has a handful of counts. The rearrangement joins TRBV7-9 to TRBJ2-6; D is unclear. Trimming shortened V by 10 bases and J by 1 base, and 14 bases separated the two germline ends. This CDR3 comprises 15 residues. CDR1 and CDR2 from the germline V gene are SEHNR and FQNEAQ (reference sequence). The CDR3, as DNA: TGTGCCACCCGCCCTCTGGCGTCTGGGGCCAACGTCCTGACTTTC. Amino acids: CATRPLASGANVLTF.

This clonotype appeared a few times. The chain links TRBV15 to TRBJ2-1, with 10 bases that match TRBD2. The CDR3 sequence is 17 residues long. In germline, CDR1 is LNHNV, CDR2 YYDKDF (reference sequence). The ends lost 3 bases at V and 0 bases at J; junction bases unmatched: 5. The CDR3 spells CATSRGSSGSSYNEQFF. CDR3 nucleotide sequence: TGTGCCACCAGCAGGGGATCTAGCGGGAGCTCCTACAATGAGCAGTTCTTC.

This clonotype occurred a few times. The chain is built from TRBV4-2 and TRBJ2-1; 7 nucleotides line up with TRBD2. The CDR3 extends over 18 amino acids. The germline V gene encodes CDR1 LGHNA and CDR2 YNFKEQ. Trimming cost V 0 bases and J 1 base; bases outside gene matches: 9. The CDR3 DNA is TGTGCCAGCAGCCAAGATAGCTCTGGGGGGGGTTCCTACAATGAGCAGTTCTTC. Translated: CASSQDSSGGGSYNEQFF.

This clonotype was detected a few times. The chain combines TRBV5-1 with TRBJ1-6, with D unresolved. CDR3 length: 15 amino acids. Between the trimmed V and J ends, which lost 4 bases and 2 bases, there was a span of 10 bases. Germline loops: CDR1 SGHRS, CDR2 YFSETQ. CDR3 protein: CASSPDETYNSPLHF. The CDR3 DNA sequence: TGCGCCAGCAGCCCGGATGAGACCTATAATTCACCCCTCCACTTT.

V and J are TRBV10-3 and TRBJ2-1; no clear D gene. Germline V gene sequence: CDR1 ENHRY, CDR2 SYGVKD. V was trimmed by 6 bases and J by 2 bases, leaving 8 bases between them. This CDR3 has 13 residues. CDR3 DNA: TGTGCCATCAGCGGAGAAGCCTACAATGAGCAGTTCTTC. It encodes CAISGEAYNEQFF.

Many counts were recorded for this clonotype. The chain recombines TRBV20-1 with TRBJ2-1; tentatively, D is TRBD1 or TRBD2 (5 bases each). In germline, CDR1 is DFQATT, CDR2 SNEGSKA (reference sequence). The length of the CDR3 is 16 residues. V was shortened by 0 bases and J by 0 bases, with 12 bases between the two germline ends. In DNA form, the CDR3 reads TGCAGTGCTAGAGATCACGGGGCGGGCTCCTACAATGAGCAGTTCTTC. It specifies CSARDHGAGSYNEQFF.

The chain is built from TRBV5-1 and TRBJ2-6, with 10 bases aligning to TRBD1. Germline-derived CDR1 and CDR2 are SGHRS and YFSETQ. The CDR3 spans 17 residues. V gave up 7 bases and J gave up 1 base; unmatched junction bases: 8. The CDR3 spells CASCPRGQGSGANVLTF. The CDR3 nucleotides are TGCGCCAGCTGCCCCCGGGGACAGGGGTCTGGGGCCAACGTCCTGACTTTC.

The table lists this clonotype with a few counts. The J gene is TRBJ2-7, the V gene TRBV20-1; weak D call: TRBD1 (7 bases). The germline V gene encodes CDR1 DFQATT and CDR2 SNEGSKA (reference sequence). V lost 3 bases and J 7 bases, leaving 16 bases between the germline ends. The CDR3 is 13 residues long. CDR3 sequence (DNA): TGCAGTGCTAGCCGGACAGGCCGGGGGGAGCAGTACTTC. Translated, it gives CSASRTGRGEQYF.

The rearrangement links TRBV7-2 to TRBJ2-1; 11 bases match TRBD2. V shed 6 bases and J 8 bases; nucleotides not matched to a gene: 9. This CDR3 region has 15 residues. From germline, CDR1 is SGHTA and CDR2 FQGNSA. The CDR3 protein is CASSSLAGGSYEQFF. The CDR3 bases are TGTGCCAGCAGTTCCCTAGCGGGAGGTTCCTATGAGCAGTTCTTC.

The chain recombines TRBV12-3 or TRBV12-4 with TRBJ2-1, with TRBD2 matching 10 bases. This CDR3 is built from 16 residues. The junction had 5 bases not matched to a gene; V was cut back by 5 bases and J by 1 base. CDR3 in DNA: TGTGCCAGCAGTCCTGGGACTAGCGCATCCTACAATGAGCAGTTCTTC. Its protein is CASSPGTSASYNEQFF.

The J gene is TRBJ2-7, the V gene TRBV15; no firm D call. Germline V CDR1 and CDR2: LNHNV, YYDKDF (reference sequence). CDR3 size: 12 residues. V lost 0 bases to trimming and J lost 7 bases, with 7 bases between them. Here the CDR3 DNA reads TGTGCCACCAGCAGAGAAATAGGGGAGCAGTACTTC. The encoded protein is CATSREIGEQYF.

This clonotype has a handful of counts. The chain carries TRBV6-5 and TRBJ1-6; no definite D call. Trimming took off 2 bases at V and 0 bases at J, with 2 bases between the two ends. This CDR3 is built from 14 residues. Germline values: CDR1 MNHEY, CDR2 SVGAGI. Written as DNA, the CDR3 is TGTGCCAGCAGTTACGACTCCTATAATTCACCCCTCCACTTT. This encodes CASSYDSYNSPLHF.

This clonotype was seen only a few times. The chain recombines TRBV20-1 with TRBJ1-2, with unresolved D. The CDR3 is made up of 16 amino acids. V was shortened by 5 bases and J by 4 bases, with 23 bases between the two germline ends. Germline CDR1 reads DFQATT; CDR2 reads SNEGSKA (reference sequence). The CDR3 DNA is TGCAGTGCTCGGGAAGGGTGGGAGTCGGGTAGCTATGGCTACACCTTC. It yields the protein CSAREGWESGSYGYTF.